One sample yielded the 30 T cell receptor beta chains listed below, sequenced in a study of regulatory T cells in long-lasting Graves disease. Documented time point: newly diagnosed GD, antithyroid drugs for less than 3 months. PBMC-extracted RNA yielded the TCR library. Construction of the TCR beta libraries employed iRepertoire HTBI primers in conjunction with Arm-PCR of CDR3 regions. One entry per CDR3 protein results from TCRdb running MiXCR on the multiplex PCR reads. Altogether about 360,000 distinct CDR3 sequences are present, roughly 17% being singletons, with the ten largest covering around 20%. This same sample was also taken into another study, of T cells in Graves' hyperthyroidism and ophthalmopathy.

The specimen was peripheral blood mononuclear cells (PBMCs), collected at new diagnosis, from a patient treated with antithyroid drugs. The receptor source for this set is a woman aged 18-35 years with Graves disease.

Of note for this clonotype: A much larger clone lies a single base off, so this may be a read error. This rearrangement joins TRBV6-1 to TRBJ2-3; 11 bases are shared with TRBD2. Germline CDR1 and CDR2: MNHNS and SASEGT. CDR3 length: 15 residues. This chain's CDR3 is CASSEGLAGSDAQYF. In DNA form, the CDR3 reads TGTGCCAGCAGTGAAGGACTAGCGGGGTCAGATGCGCAGTATTTT.

The table lists this clonotype with many counts. This chain links TRBV6-1 with TRBJ1-1, with D maybe TRBD1 (5 bases). CDR3 length equals 14 residues. The V end lost 6 bases, the J end lost 3 bases, and 14 bases lay between the germline ends. CDR1 and CDR2 from the germline V gene are MNHNS and SASEGT. The CDR3 sequence: CASRDRGFYTEAFF. CDR3 nucleotide sequence: TGTGCCAGCAGAGATAGGGGTTTTTACACTGAAGCTTTCTTT.

Concerning this clonotype itself: Only one base separates this from a far larger clonotype, so it likely reflects a read error. V gene TRBV12-3 or TRBV12-4 combines with J gene TRBJ1-1, with D unclear. The CDR3 has 13 residues. The CDR3 sequence: CGSSLVGNTEAFF. In DNA form, the CDR3 reads TGTGGCAGCAGTTTAGTTGGGAACACTGAAGCTTTCTTT.

This clonotype was observed once. This CDR3 is missing its conserved last phenylalanine or tryptophan, likely due to a read error. V gene TRBV6-1 combines with J gene TRBJ1-2; 8 positions match TRBD1. This CDR3 comprises 14 residues. Germline-derived CDR1 and CDR2 are MNHNS and SASEGT. Trimming cost V 3 bases and J 3 bases; bases outside gene matches: 3. The CDR3 DNA is TGTGCCAGCAGTGACGGGACAGGATACTATGGCTACACCTTA. The encoded protein is CASSDGTGYYGYTL.

This clonotype was seen ten or more times. This sequence joins TRBV2 and TRBJ2-6, with TRBD1 identical over 9 bases. The CDR3 is made up of 17 amino acids. Per the germline V gene, CDR1 is SNHLY and CDR2 is FYNNEI. J lost 2 bases, V lost 0 bases, and 2 bases had no gene match. In nucleotides, the CDR3 is TGTGCCAGCAGTGAAGCGGGGGACAGGGCTGGGGCCAACGTCCTGACTTTC. Protein product: CASSEAGDRAGANVLTF.

This clonotype came up many times. The chain is built from TRBV18 and TRBJ2-1, with 11 bases matching TRBD2. Germline V CDR1 and CDR2: KGHSH, LQKENI. The CDR3 length is 15 residues. V shed 6 bases, J shed 6 bases, and the junction held 7 bases outside the gene matches. The CDR3, as DNA: TGTGCCAGCTCCGCCGCTAGCGGGAGGTTCAATGAGCAGTTCTTC. Translating gives CASSAASGRFNEQFF.

A few counts support this clonotype. This rearrangement joins TRBV15 to TRBJ1-4; tentative D call: TRBD1 (5 bases). The germline V gene encodes CDR1 LNHNV and CDR2 YYDKDF (reference sequence). V lost 3 bases and J lost 2, with 13 bases in between. This CDR3 comprises 16 residues. The CDR3 DNA reads TGTGCCACCAGCAGGGCAGCGGGGGTTACTAATGAAAAACTGTTTTTT. This gives the protein CATSRAAGVTNEKLFF.

In the case of this clonotype: This may stem from a read error, because a much larger clone lies one nucleotide away. This sequence joins TRBV11-2 and TRBJ2-7; 8 bases map to TRBD1. Germline V gives CDR1 SGHAT, CDR2 FQNNGV. CDR3 size: 15 residues. Written as DNA, the CDR3 is TGTGCCAGCAGCTTACTACAGGGGGGAGGCTACGAGCGGTACTTC. Translated, it gives CASSLLQGGGYERYF.

The gene calls are TRBV2 and TRBJ2-7, with 7 positions matching TRBD1. CDR1 and CDR2 (germline): SNHLY, FYNNEI. V shed 5 bases and J 3 bases; nucleotides not matched to a gene: 7. The CDR3 runs to 14 residues. The DNA of the CDR3 is TGTGCCAGCAGTTTGTCCGGGACAGTCTACGAGCAGTACTTC. This gives the protein CASSLSGTVYEQYF.

This clonotype has only a few counts. V usage is TRBV29-1 and J usage is TRBJ2-2, with 10 bases aligning to TRBD1. Germline CDR1 is SQVTM and CDR2 is ANQGSEA. V gave up 3 bases and J gave up 5 bases; unmatched junction bases: 3. The CDR3 runs 14 residues. The CDR3 sequence: CSVDGDRGTGELFF. The CDR3, as DNA: TGCAGCGTTGATGGGGACAGGGGTACCGGGGAGCTGTTTTTT.

This clonotype was seen a handful of times. The rearrangement uses TRBV6-4 and TRBJ2-1; TRBD1 or TRBD2 may be the D gene (5 bases each). Trimming removed 2 bases from V and 6 bases from J, with 14 bases in between. The CDR3 covers 15 residues. Per germline, CDR1 MRHNA and CDR2 SNTAGT. CDR3 in amino acids: CASSDGDVGANEQFF. The CDR3 nucleotides are TGTGCCAGCAGTGACGGGGACGTCGGGGCCAATGAGCAGTTCTTC.

This rearrangement joins TRBV7-9 to TRBJ1-2; TRBD1 aligns across 7 bases. The CDR3 extends over 16 amino acids. Germline trimming cut 5 bases from V and 7 bases from J; bases unmatched to any gene: 16. Looked up from germline, CDR1 is SEHNR and CDR2 is FQNEAQ (reference sequence). The CDR3: CASSPIGGRGSGGYTF. CDR3 nucleotide sequence: TGTGCCAGCAGCCCGATAGGGGGCAGGGGATCGGGTGGCTACACCTTC. Complete variable domain (other parts from reference TRBV7-9 and TRBJ1-2): DTGVSQNPRHKITKRGQNVTFRCDPISEHNRLYWYRQTLGQGPEFLTYFQNEAQLEKSRLLSDRFSAERPKGSFSTLEIQRTEQGDSAMYLCASSPIGGRGSGGYTFGSGTRLTVV.

This clonotype was detected ten times or more. The chain couples TRBV28 to TRBJ1-5; D remains ambiguous. Trimming took 0 bases from V and 2 from J, leaving 8 bases between them. Germline CDR1 is MDHEN and CDR2 is SYDVKM. The CDR3 length is 15 residues. The CDR3 loop is CASSLWGGRNQPQHF. The CDR3 DNA is TGTGCCAGCAGTTTATGGGGAGGGCGCAATCAGCCCCAGCATTTT.

On this clonotype itself: The germline gene is not matched at one end of the junction; a read error may be the cause. The chain employs TRBV4-1 and TRBJ1-5; no definite D call. This CDR3 region has 15 residues. CDR1 MGHRA and CDR2 YSYEKL come from the germline V gene. CDR3 sequence (DNA): TGTGCCAGCAGCCCCCCCGAGTCGAGCAATCAGCCCCAGCATTTT. Amino acid sequence: CASSPPESSNQPQHF.

This clonotype was recorded many times. The chain joins TRBV9 to TRBJ2-7, with D perhaps given as TRBD1 or TRBD2 (5 bases each). This CDR3 is built from 14 residues. V gave up 4 bases and J gave up 3 bases, with 14 bases separating them. CDR1 is SGDLS and CDR2 is YYNGEE in the germline V gene. The CDR3 coding sequence is TGTGCCAGCAGCTTGGGACCTCCTGACTACGAGCAGTACTTC. Protein product: CASSLGPPDYEQYF.

On this clonotype: A far larger clone is a single base away, which makes a read error likely. V usage is TRBV7-9 and J usage is TRBJ2-7, with a possible D match to TRBD1 (6 bases). Germline V gives CDR1 SEHNR, CDR2 FQNEAQ (reference sequence). The CDR3 has 17 amino acids. This CDR3 reads CAGSLSRDRFSSYEQYF. The CDR3 DNA follows: TGTGCCGGCAGCTTATCCCGCGACAGGTTTAGCTCCTACGAGCAGTACTTC.

This clonotype was seen many times. The rearrangement joins TRBV20-1 to TRBJ2-7, with 7 bases lining up with TRBD1. This CDR3 region has 13 residues. The junction had 6 bases not matched to a gene; V was cut back by 5 bases and J by 2 bases. CDR1 is DFQATT and CDR2 is SNEGSKA in the germline V gene (reference sequence). CDR3 region: CSASPQGAYEQYF. CDR3 nucleotides: TGCAGTGCTTCTCCCCAGGGGGCCTACGAGCAGTACTTC.

This clonotype was detected a few times. This chain joins TRBV7-3 and TRBJ2-6; D not certain. This CDR3 contains 16 residues. Germline V CDR1 and CDR2: SGHTA, FQGTGA. With 5 bases removed from V and 0 bases from J, the gap between germline ends came to 11 bases. CDR3 nucleotides: TGTGCCAGCAGCAGCCGGGCCGCCTCTGGGGCCAACGTCCTGACTTTC. This sequence encodes CASSSRAASGANVLTF.

This clonotype was detected many times. The rearrangement joins TRBV29-1 to TRBJ1-1; D gene uncertain. V lost 5 bases, J lost 6 bases, and 13 bases lay in between. Per the germline V gene, CDR1 is SQVTM and CDR2 is ANQGSEA. This CDR3 comprises 12 residues. CDR3 loop: CSVIPAPAEAFF. Written as DNA, the CDR3 is TGCAGCGTTATCCCAGCGCCGGCTGAAGCTTTCTTT.

There are many counts of this clonotype. DNA for the CDR3: TGTGCCAGCAGCTTAGGGGGGAGCGGTGAGCAGTTCTTC. The encoded protein is CASSLGGSGEQFF. V and J are TRBV7-8 and TRBJ2-1, with D perhaps assigned TRBD1 or TRBD2 (5 bases each). Germline V gene data show CDR1 as SGHVS and CDR2 as FQNEAQ. The length of the CDR3 is 13 residues. Trimming took off 1 base at V and 9 bases at J, with 10 bases between the two ends.

The table lists this clonotype with many counts. A read error may account for a junction end that differs from germline. The gene calls are TRBV28 and TRBJ2-7, with D perhaps matching TRBD1 (6 bases). Germline V gene sequence: CDR1 MDHEN, CDR2 SYDVKM. The CDR3 extends over 12 amino acids. CDR3 in amino acids: CGAGAGLYEQYF. CDR3 DNA: TGCGGGGCAGGGGCCGGGTTGTACGAGCAGTACTTC.

The genes are TRBV14 and TRBJ2-7; 14 nucleotides line up with TRBD2. The germline CDR1 and CDR2 sequences are SGHDN and FVKESK. Losses at the gene ends were 3 bases for V and 6 bases for J; bases not matched to a gene: 7. The CDR3 is made up of 16 amino acids. The DNA for the CDR3 is TGTGCCAGCAGCCATCGGGGACTAGCGGGAGAGGGCGAGCAGTACTTC. Protein: CASSHRGLAGEGEQYF.

This clonotype occurred many times. The chain has TRBV11-2 and TRBJ2-4, with TRBD1 as a possible D gene (6 bases). The V gene's germline CDR1 is SGHAT and CDR2 FQNNGV. This CDR3 is built from 14 residues. The V end lost 4 bases, the J end lost 13 bases, and 20 bases lay between the germline ends. The CDR3 DNA sequence: TGTGCCAGCAGCTCAACAACGGGCAGGACAGCCCAGTACTTC. Translation gives CASSSTTGRTAQYF.

V usage is TRBV9 and J usage is TRBJ2-7, with D perhaps given as TRBD1 or TRBD2 (5 bases each). The ends were cut back, 4 bases at V and 6 bases at J, with 17 bases in the middle. The CDR3 has 14 residues. Per the germline V gene, CDR1 is SGDLS and CDR2 is YYNGEE. The CDR3 sequence: CASSSAGTIGEQYF. The CDR3 DNA sequence: TGTGCCAGCAGCTCAGCCGGGACCATTGGCGAGCAGTACTTC.

This clonotype was recorded a few times. The J gene is TRBJ2-1, the V gene TRBV20-1; D gene uncertain. This CDR3 region has 18 residues. The V and J ends lost 4 bases and 2 bases respectively, with 24 bases between them. The germline V gene encodes CDR1 DFQATT and CDR2 SNEGSKA (reference sequence). CDR3 sequence (DNA): TGCAGTGCTACTCGTAATAGAATTAGCTCCGAAGCCTACAATGAGCAGTTCTTC. It is translated as CSATRNRISSEAYNEQFF.

CDR3 nucleotides: TGTGCCAGCTTTGGGACAGTAAGCACAGATACGCAGTATTTT. Encoded protein: CASFGTVSTDTQYF. This rearrangement joins TRBV2 to TRBJ2-3, with TRBD1 matching over 7 bases. J was trimmed by 0 bases and V by 8 bases; bases with no gene match: 5. The CDR3 runs to 14 residues. Per the germline V gene, CDR1 is SNHLY and CDR2 is FYNNEI.

This clonotype was recorded at least ten times. V usage is TRBV5-5 and J usage is TRBJ2-7; a possible D gene is TRBD1 (5 bases). This CDR3 has 13 residues. From germline, CDR1 is SGHKS and CDR2 YYEKEE (reference sequence). V lost 0 bases, J lost 4 bases, and 8 bases lay in between. CDR3 sequence reads: CASSLAGMYEQYF. DNA for the CDR3: TGTGCCAGCAGCTTGGCAGGGATGTACGAGCAGTACTTC.

This clonotype was seen repeatedly, ten times or more. V is TRBV3-1 and J is TRBJ1-2; D perhaps matches TRBD1 (5 bases). The V gene lost 5 bases and the J gene lost 3 bases, with 16 bases spanning the gap. CDR1 and CDR2 (germline): LGHDT, YNNKEL (reference sequence). The length of the CDR3 is 15 residues. CDR3 in DNA: TGTGCCAGCAGCGGCCGCGGGGGAGCACACTATGGCTACACCTTC. Protein product: CASSGRGGAHYGYTF.

The V call is TRBV10-3, the J call TRBJ1-1, with 9 bases that match TRBD1. The CDR3 extends over 15 amino acids. Germline lookup yields CDR1 ENHRY and CDR2 SYGVKD. The V gene end was trimmed by 3 bases and the J gene end by 5 bases; junction bases not matched to a gene: 7. CDR3 region: CAISDPGQGATEAFF. The DNA for the CDR3 is TGTGCCATCAGTGACCCGGGACAGGGCGCGACTGAAGCTTTCTTT.

In this sample, this clonotype turned up many times. The J gene is TRBJ1-2, the V gene TRBV27; D not resolved. V was trimmed by 7 bases and J by 5 bases, leaving 20 bases between them. CDR3 length: 15 residues. Germline-derived CDR1 and CDR2 are MNHEY and SMNVEV (reference sequence). This CDR3 is CASTITGSGEYGYTF. The CDR3 coding sequence is TGTGCCAGCACCATCACGGGCAGCGGGGAGTATGGCTACACCTTC.